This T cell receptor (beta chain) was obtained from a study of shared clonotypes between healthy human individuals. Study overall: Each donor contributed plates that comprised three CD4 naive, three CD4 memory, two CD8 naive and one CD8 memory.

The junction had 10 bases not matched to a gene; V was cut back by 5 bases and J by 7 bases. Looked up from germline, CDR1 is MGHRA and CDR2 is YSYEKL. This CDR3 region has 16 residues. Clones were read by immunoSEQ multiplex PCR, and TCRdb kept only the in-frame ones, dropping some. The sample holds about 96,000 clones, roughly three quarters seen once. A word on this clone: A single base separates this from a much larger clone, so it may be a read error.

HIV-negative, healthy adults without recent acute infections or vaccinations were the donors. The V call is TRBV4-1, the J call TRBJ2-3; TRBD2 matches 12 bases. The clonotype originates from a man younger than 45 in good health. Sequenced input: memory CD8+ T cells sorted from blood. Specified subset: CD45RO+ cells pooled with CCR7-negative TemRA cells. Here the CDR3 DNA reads TGCGCCAGCAGCGAGAGACTAGCGGGAGTCTCGAATACGCAGTATTTT. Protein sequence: CASSERLAGVSNTQYF.